The 7 T cell receptor beta chains listed next were all sequenced from one sample in a study of T cell responses to AZD1222 COVID-19 vaccine. TCRdb's copy holds only in-frame clones and misses some; the assay was immunoSEQ multiplex PCR. The table has about 140,000 clones, more than 80% seen once. This specimen consisted of peripheral blood, obtained on day 0 of MenACWY control vaccination. The receptors derive from an adult in good health.

In this sample, this clone turned up once. The chain is built from TRBV18 and TRBJ1-1; D ambiguous. The V and J ends lost 5 bases and 0 bases respectively, with 10 bases between them. Germline V CDR1 and CDR2: KGHSH, LQKENI. The CDR3 contains 14 residues. The DNA of the CDR3 is TGTGCCAGCTCAACTCAGAGCATGAACACTGAAGCTTTCTTT. This sequence encodes CASSTQSMNTEAFF.

V gene TRBV7-9 combines with J gene TRBJ1-5; no clear D. Germline V gene lookup returns CDR1 SEHNR and CDR2 FQNEAQ (reference sequence). The CDR3 totals 18 residues. V lost 4 bases and J lost 0, with 19 bases in between. The CDR3 sequence is CASSSSFASSSSNQPQHF. CDR3 in DNA: TGTGCCAGCAGCTCCAGTTTTGCCTCAAGTTCTAGCAATCAGCCCCAGCATTTT. The full variable domain, in which reference TRBV7-9 and TRBJ1-5 provide the parts outside the CDR3, is DTGVSQNPRHKITKRGQNVTFRCDPISEHNRLYWYRQTLGQGPEFLTYFQNEAQLEKSRLLSDRFSAERPKGSFSTLEIQRTEQGDSAMYLCASSSSFASSSSNQPQHFGDGTRLSIL.

The chain has TRBV2 and TRBJ1-1; 7 nucleotides agree with TRBD1. Germline assignment: CDR1 SNHLY and CDR2 FYNNEI. The V and J ends lost 6 bases and 0 bases, in that order; junction bases with no gene match: 4. The CDR3 is made up of 14 amino acids. CDR3 in amino acids: CASSRGQLNTEAFF. CDR3 in DNA: TGTGCCAGCAGCCGGGGACAGCTGAACACTGAAGCTTTCTTT.

The chain employs TRBV7-8 and TRBJ2-7, with D possibly matching TRBD2 (5 bases). Trimming stripped 4 bases from V and 5 bases from J, with 9 bases between. The germline CDR1 and CDR2 sequences are SGHVS and FQNEAQ. This CDR3 has 12 amino acids. This chain's CDR3 is CASSWVGNEQYF. As DNA, the CDR3 is TGTGCCAGCAGCTGGGTCGGGAACGAGCAGTACTTC.

The V gene is TRBV5-4, the J gene TRBJ1-1; D remains unclear. Germline loops: CDR1 SGHNT, CDR2 YYREEE (reference sequence). V dropped 4 bases and J dropped 5 bases, with 15 bases sitting between them. The CDR3 sequence is 14 residues long. The DNA for the CDR3 is TGTGCCAGCAGCCCGGAGGGTGCGTGGACTGAAGCTTTCTTT. Translated: CASSPEGAWTEAFF.

The rearrangement uses TRBV3-1 (or the pseudogene TRBV3-2) and TRBJ1-3, with D hard to call. The V and J ends lost 1 base and 0 bases respectively, with 13 bases between them. Germline assignment: CDR1 LGHDT and CDR2 YNNKEL (reference sequence). The CDR3 length is 17 residues. CDR3 DNA: TGTGCCAGCAGCCAAGTCTTTTCCTTGGACTCTGGAAACACCATATATTTT. Translated: CASSQVFSLDSGNTIYF.

This chain uses TRBV19 with TRBJ1-1; D might be TRBD1 (5 bases). The CDR3 has 14 residues. Germline V CDR1 and CDR2: LNHDA, SQIVND (reference sequence). Trimming took 2 bases from V and 0 from J, leaving 7 bases between them. The CDR3 sequence is CASSIRGVNTEAFF. CDR3 sequence (DNA): TGTGCCAGTAGTATACGGGGGGTGAACACTGAAGCTTTCTTT.